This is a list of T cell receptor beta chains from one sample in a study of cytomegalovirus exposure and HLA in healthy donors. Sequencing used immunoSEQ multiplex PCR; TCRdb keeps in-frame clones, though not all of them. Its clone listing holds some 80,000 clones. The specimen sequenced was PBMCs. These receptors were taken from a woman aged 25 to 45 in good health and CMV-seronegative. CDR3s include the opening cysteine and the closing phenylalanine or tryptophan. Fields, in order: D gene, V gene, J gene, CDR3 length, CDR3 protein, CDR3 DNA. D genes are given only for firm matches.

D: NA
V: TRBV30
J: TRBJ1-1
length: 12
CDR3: CAWSEGGLEDFF
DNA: TGTGCCTGGAGTGAGGGGGGGCTGGAGGATTTCTTT

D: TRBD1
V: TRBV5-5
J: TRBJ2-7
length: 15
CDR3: CASSLGQELPYEQYF
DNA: TGTGCCAGCAGCCTCGGACAGGAACTACCCTACGAGCAGTACTTC

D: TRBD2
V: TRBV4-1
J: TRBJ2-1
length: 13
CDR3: CASSPEPSGEQFF
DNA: TGCGCCAGCAGCCCCGAGCCTAGCGGTGAGCAGTTCTTC

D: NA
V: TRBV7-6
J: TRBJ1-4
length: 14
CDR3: CASSPQTTNEKLFF
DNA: TGTGCCAGCAGCCCACAAACAACTAATGAAAAACTGTTTTTT

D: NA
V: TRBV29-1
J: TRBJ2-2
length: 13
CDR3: CSVEGGNTGELFF
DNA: TGCAGCGTTGAAGGAGGGAACACCGGGGAGCTGTTTTTT

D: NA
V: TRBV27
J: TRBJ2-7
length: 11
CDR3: CASGWRTEQYF
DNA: TGTGCCAGCGGTTGGCGGACAGAGCAGTACTTC

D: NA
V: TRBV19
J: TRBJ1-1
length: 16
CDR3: CASSIGWQGRITEAFF
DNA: TGTGCCAGTAGTATAGGTTGGCAGGGGAGAATCACTGAAGCTTTCTTT

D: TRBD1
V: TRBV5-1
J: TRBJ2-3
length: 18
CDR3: CASSFKTILGTDTDTQYF
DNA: TGCGCCAGCAGCTTCAAAACCATCCTCGGGACAGACACAGATACGCAGTATTTT

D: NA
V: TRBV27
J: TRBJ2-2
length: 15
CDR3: CASSLRGLYTGELFF
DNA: TGTGCCAGCAGTCTCAGGGGCTTATACACCGGGGAGCTGTTTTTT

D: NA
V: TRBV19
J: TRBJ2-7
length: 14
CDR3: CASSTSISAYEQYF
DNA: TGTGCCAGTAGCACGTCGATCAGCGCCTACGAGCAGTACTTC

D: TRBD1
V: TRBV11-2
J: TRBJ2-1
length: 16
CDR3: CASSSETGGTENEQFF
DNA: TGTGCCAGCAGCTCCGAAACAGGGGGCACAGAAAATGAGCAGTTCTTC

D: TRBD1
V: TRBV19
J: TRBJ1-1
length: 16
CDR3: CASSPGQGRGNTEDFF
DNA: TGTGCCAGTAGTCCGGGACAGGGGCGGGGGAACACTGAAGATTTCTTT

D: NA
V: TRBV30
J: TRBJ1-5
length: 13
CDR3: CAWSPRGDQPQHF
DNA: TGTGCCTGGTCTCCCCGGGGGGATCAGCCCCAGCATTTT

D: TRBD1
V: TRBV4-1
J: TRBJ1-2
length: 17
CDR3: CASSHTSRDRGRGGYTF
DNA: TGCGCCAGCAGCCATACTTCCCGGGACAGGGGGCGCGGGGGCTACACCTTC

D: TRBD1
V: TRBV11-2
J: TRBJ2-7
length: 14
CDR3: CASSNPGQGYEQYF
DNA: TGTGCCAGCAGCAATCCGGGACAGGGCTACGAGCAGTACTTC

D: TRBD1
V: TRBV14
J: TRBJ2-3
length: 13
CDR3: CALDRGLPDTQYF
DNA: TGTGCCCTTGACAGGGGGCTGCCAGATACGCAGTATTTT

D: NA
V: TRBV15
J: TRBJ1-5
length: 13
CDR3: CATSRDINQPQHF
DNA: TGTGCCACCAGCAGAGATATAAATCAGCCCCAGCATTTT

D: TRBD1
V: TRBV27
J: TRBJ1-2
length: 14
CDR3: CASSPAGTAGSYTF
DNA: TGTGCCAGCAGTCCGGCCGGGACAGCTGGGAGCTACACCTTC

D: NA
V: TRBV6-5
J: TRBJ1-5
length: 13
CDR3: CASSYSRGQPQHF
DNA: TGTGCCAGCAGTTACTCGCGGGGCCAGCCCCAGCATTTT

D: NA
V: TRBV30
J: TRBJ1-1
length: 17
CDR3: CAWSVQTVGGLFAEDFF
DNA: TGTGCCTGGAGTGTACAGACAGTGGGGGGACTATTCGCTGAAGATTTCTTT

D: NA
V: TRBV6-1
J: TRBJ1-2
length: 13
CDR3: CASSESGVYGYTF
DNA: TGTGCCAGCAGTGAATCAGGGGTCTATGGCTACACCTTC

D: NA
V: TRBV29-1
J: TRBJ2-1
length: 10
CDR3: CSAANNEQFF
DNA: TGCAGCGCCGCTAATAATGAGCAGTTCTTC

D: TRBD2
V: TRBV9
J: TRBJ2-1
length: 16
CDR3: CASSGLAGSTYNEQFF
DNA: TGTGCCAGTTCGGGACTAGCGGGATCTACCTACAATGAGCAGTTCTTC

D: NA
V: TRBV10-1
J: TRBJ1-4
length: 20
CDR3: CASRRTHKRPERGLNEKLFF
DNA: TGCGCCAGCAGAAGGACCCACAAACGCCCCGAGAGGGGGTTAAATGAAAAACTGTTTTTT

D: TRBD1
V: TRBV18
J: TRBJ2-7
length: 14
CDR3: CASSPSGTAYEQYF
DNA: TGTGCCAGCTCACCCTCCGGGACAGCCTACGAGCAGTACTTC

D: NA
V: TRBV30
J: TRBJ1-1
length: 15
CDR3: CAWSPLGPANTEAFF
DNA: TGTGCCTGGAGTCCCCTTGGGCCAGCGAACACTGAAGCTTTCTTT

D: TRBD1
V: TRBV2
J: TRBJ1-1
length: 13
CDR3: CASRPGQPTEAFF
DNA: TGTGCCAGCAGACCGGGACAGCCGACTGAAGCTTTCTTT

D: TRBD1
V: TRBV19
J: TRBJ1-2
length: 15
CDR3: CASAVPGQGPYGYTF
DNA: TGTGCCAGCGCTGTCCCGGGACAGGGACCCTATGGCTACACCTTC

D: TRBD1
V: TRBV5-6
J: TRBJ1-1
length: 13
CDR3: CASSWGTESRAFF
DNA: TGTGCCAGCAGCTGGGGGACAGAATCGAGGGCTTTCTTT

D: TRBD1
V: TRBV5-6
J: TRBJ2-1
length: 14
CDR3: CASSSGQGGNEQFF
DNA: TGTGCCAGCAGCTCCGGACAGGGAGGCAATGAGCAGTTCTTC